The clone carrying this TCR beta chain appeared once. Original processing notes: Reference gene primers were amplified, and this amplification served to estimate nucleated cell counts. Method: immunoSEQ multiplex PCR; TCRdb's copy keeps in-frame clones and lacks some. V, J and clone size are those of that table, while D and trimming were read from the DNA. The profile shows 180,000 or so clones, about 85% of them singletons. V shed 1 base and J shed 2 bases, with 12 bases lying between them. This CDR3 is 15 amino acids long. Germline V gene lookup returns CDR1 SGHTA and CDR2 FQGNSA. The sample comes from a study of blood T cell repertoires in COVID-19. Study details: Collection of acute and convalescent COVID-19 samples took place in the United States, Italy and Spain.

The source is a man between 60 and 70 years old who had recovered from COVID-19. The genes are TRBV7-2 and TRBJ2-7; D is perhaps TRBD2 (5 bases). The sample consisted of peripheral blood. Here the CDR3 reads CASSLVEVGAYEQYF. DNA of the CDR3: TGTGCCAGCAGCTTAGTGGAGGTCGGGGCCTACGAGCAGTACTTC.